A selection of T cell receptor beta chains follows, all from one sample in a study of T cells in Graves' hyperthyroidism and ophthalmopathy. Each CDR3 protein gets one entry after TCRdb re-called the multiplex PCR reads with MiXCR. In the table there are around 250,000 distinct CDR3 sequences, roughly 15% of which are singletons. The source material was blood. All receptors come from a middle-aged woman with Graves' hyperthyroidism that later progressed to Graves' ophthalmopathy. CDR3s leave out the opening cysteine and the closing phenylalanine or tryptophan.

j_gene: TRBJ1-1; v_gene: TRBV11-2; CDR3aa: ASSLTSGANTEAF
j_gene: TRBJ2-5; v_gene: TRBV20-1; CDR3aa: SARDLGAETQY
j_gene: TRBJ2-7; v_gene: TRBV3-1; CDR3aa: ASSQTRDGGAEQY
j_gene: TRBJ2-7; v_gene: TRBV15; CDR3aa: ATSRESTAYYEQY
j_gene: TRBJ2-1; v_gene: TRBV7-3; CDR3aa: ASSAGTSWVNEQF
j_gene: TRBJ1-2; v_gene: TRBV9; CDR3aa: ASSAEGGYGYT
j_gene: TRBJ2-2; v_gene: TRBV7-9; CDR3aa: ASSFVQNTGELF
j_gene: TRBJ1-5; v_gene: TRBV28; CDR3aa: ASSFEHPGQGESNQPQH
j_gene: TRBJ1-3; v_gene: TRBV2; CDR3aa: ASSAGDGSSGNTIY
j_gene: TRBJ2-5; v_gene: TRBV2; CDR3aa: ASNGHGTETQY
j_gene: TRBJ2-1; v_gene: TRBV7-3; CDR3aa: ASSLHPPNEQF
j_gene: TRBJ1-5; v_gene: TRBV6-1; CDR3aa: AISTGSNQPQH
j_gene: TRBJ2-3; v_gene: TRBV28; CDR3aa: ASSSRLAFSTDTQY
j_gene: TRBJ1-1; v_gene: TRBV19; CDR3aa: ASTADTEAF
j_gene: TRBJ2-1; v_gene: TRBV20-1; CDR3aa: SAGIPNEQF
j_gene: TRBJ2-6; v_gene: TRBV19; CDR3aa: ASSTVYNSGTGLSGANVLT
j_gene: TRBJ2-5; v_gene: TRBV11-2; CDR3aa: ASSLVWTSARETQY
j_gene: TRBJ2-1; v_gene: TRBV18; CDR3aa: ASSPGAIWSEQF
j_gene: TRBJ2-2; v_gene: TRBV6-5; CDR3aa: ASSYPGLAGVFFGELF
j_gene: TRBJ1-1; v_gene: TRBV19; CDR3aa: ASETQGGNTEAF
j_gene: TRBJ2-2; v_gene: TRBV6-1; CDR3aa: ASSEPGGGQVETGELF
j_gene: TRBJ2-3; v_gene: TRBV7-9; CDR3aa: ASRRGPDTQY
j_gene: TRBJ2-3; v_gene: TRBV7-6; CDR3aa: ASSLGAGKGTDTQY
j_gene: TRBJ2-1; v_gene: TRBV20-1; CDR3aa: SARDKLADVNNEQF
j_gene: TRBJ2-3; v_gene: TRBV9; CDR3aa: ASSGSGSHSTDTQY
j_gene: TRBJ1-2; v_gene: TRBV18; CDR3aa: ASSDGTGLHYGYT
j_gene: TRBJ2-3; v_gene: TRBV6-1; CDR3aa: ASSSQPGPLDTQY
j_gene: TRBJ2-7; v_gene: TRBV30; CDR3aa: AWTYRDRDFYEQY
j_gene: TRBJ1-5; v_gene: TRBV28; CDR3aa: ASSLLSSHNQPQH
j_gene: TRBJ1-5; v_gene: TRBV15; CDR3aa: ATSRTRDSLKGFLSNQPQH
j_gene: TRBJ1-5; v_gene: TRBV15; CDR3aa: ATSSHSQGAGQPQH
j_gene: TRBJ2-7; v_gene: TRBV28; CDR3aa: ASSGRGTVSYEQY
j_gene: TRBJ2-2; v_gene: TRBV28; CDR3aa: ASVPPRKNTGELF
j_gene: TRBJ2-3; v_gene: TRBV7-2; CDR3aa: ASSLRTSGNRTDTQY
j_gene: TRBJ2-7; v_gene: TRBV10-3; CDR3aa: AISPGTPTWGYEQY
j_gene: TRBJ2-5; v_gene: TRBV7-2; CDR3aa: ASSLGYRAQGETQY
j_gene: TRBJ2-4; v_gene: TRBV9; CDR3aa: ASSVASPSDIQY
j_gene: TRBJ1-1; v_gene: TRBV12-3/TRBV12-4; CDR3aa: ASSTNQGGTEAF
j_gene: TRBJ2-7; v_gene: TRBV5-4; CDR3aa: ASSPATEVSYEQY
j_gene: TRBJ2-7; v_gene: TRBV5-1; CDR3aa: ASSPAPYEQY
j_gene: TRBJ2-5; v_gene: TRBV6-5; CDR3aa: ASSYGLAGTGMETQY
j_gene: TRBJ1-5; v_gene: TRBV15; CDR3aa: ATSRDSFNQPQH
j_gene: TRBJ1-4; v_gene: TRBV7-2; CDR3aa: ASSLSREKLF
j_gene: TRBJ2-1; v_gene: TRBV28; CDR3aa: ASSPSGIYNEQF
j_gene: TRBJ1-5; v_gene: TRBV20-1; CDR3aa: SAKYRHDQPQH
j_gene: TRBJ2-6; v_gene: TRBV5-1; CDR3aa: ASSREVANVLT
j_gene: TRBJ2-6; v_gene: TRBV9; CDR3aa: ASSITGVPGANVLT
j_gene: TRBJ2-1; v_gene: TRBV6-1; CDR3aa: ASEQAGNEQF